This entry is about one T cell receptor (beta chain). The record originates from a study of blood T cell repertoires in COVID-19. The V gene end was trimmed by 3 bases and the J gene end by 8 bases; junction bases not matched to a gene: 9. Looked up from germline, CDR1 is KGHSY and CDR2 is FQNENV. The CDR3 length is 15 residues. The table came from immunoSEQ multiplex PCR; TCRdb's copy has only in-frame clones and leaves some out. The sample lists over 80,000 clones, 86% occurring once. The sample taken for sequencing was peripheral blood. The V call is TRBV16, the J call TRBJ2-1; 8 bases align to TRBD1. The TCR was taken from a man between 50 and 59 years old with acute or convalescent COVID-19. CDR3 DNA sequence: TGTGCCAGCAGCCATCACGACAGGGGAGGCGATGAGCAGTTCTTC. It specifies CASSHHDRGGDEQFF. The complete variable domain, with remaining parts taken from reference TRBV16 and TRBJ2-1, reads GEEVAQTPKHLVRGEGQKAKLYCAPIKGHSYVFWYQQVLKNEFKFLISFQNENVFDETGMPKERFSAKCLPNSPCSLEIQATKLEDSAVYFCASSHHDRGGDEQFFGPGTRLTVL.